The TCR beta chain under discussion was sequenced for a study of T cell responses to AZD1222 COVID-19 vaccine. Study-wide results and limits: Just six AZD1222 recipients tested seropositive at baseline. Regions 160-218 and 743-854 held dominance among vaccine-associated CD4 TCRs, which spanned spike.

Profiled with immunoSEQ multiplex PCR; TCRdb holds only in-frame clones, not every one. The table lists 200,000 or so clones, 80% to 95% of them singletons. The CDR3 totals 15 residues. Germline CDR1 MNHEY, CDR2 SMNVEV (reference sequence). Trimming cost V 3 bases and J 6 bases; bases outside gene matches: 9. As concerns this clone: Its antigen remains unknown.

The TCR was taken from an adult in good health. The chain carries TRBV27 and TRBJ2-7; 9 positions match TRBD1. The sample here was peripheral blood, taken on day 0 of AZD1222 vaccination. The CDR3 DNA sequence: TGTGCCAGCAGTTTGTACCGGGACAGGGCACTCGAGCAGTACTTC. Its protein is CASSLYRDRALEQYF.